This T cell receptor (beta chain) was recovered during a study of blood T cell repertoires in COVID-19. The repertoire was sequenced with immunoSEQ multiplex PCR; TCRdb's copy has only in-frame clones and lacks some. Here the sample spans some 300,000 clones, around 86% being singletons. A single count supports this clone. CDR1 SEHNR and CDR2 FQNEAQ come from the germline V gene (reference sequence). V dropped 4 bases and J dropped 1 base, with 10 bases sitting between them. The CDR3 has 15 residues. The chain uses TRBV7-9 and TRBJ2-2; tentative D call: TRBD2 (6 bases). The sample consisted of peripheral blood. The clonotype comes from a man between 70 and 80 years old with acute or convalescent COVID-19. CDR3 nucleotides: TGTGCCAGCAGCTCCAGGCGGGGGAACACCGGGGAGCTGTTTTTT. This sequence encodes CASSSRRGNTGELFF.